The next 28 T cell receptor beta chains were all read from a single sample in a study of T cell clones after liver transplantation (dated by TCRdb to between 2018 and 2021). The receptor library was made with the immunoSEQ multiplex PCR assay. What TCRdb holds here is the immuneACCESS table cut down to in-frame rearrangements. Part of the clones is not present; checked against another copy, under half of the missing clones reflect an unresolved V gene, and the others are unexplained. This sample comprises around 120,000 clones, 90% of them detected only once. Around 0.83% of the sample comes from the top ten. Here the sequenced sample was CD4+ T cells from blood, taken 12 months after liver transplant. The receptors originated from a human patient who received a liver transplant. The graft donor may be the source of some T cells after a transplant.

The chain is built from TRBV27 and TRBJ2-5; D perhaps matches TRBD1 (6 bases). Trimming shortened V by 2 bases and J by 3 bases, and 19 bases separated the two germline ends. The germline V gene encodes CDR1 MNHEY and CDR2 SMNVEV (reference sequence). The CDR3 is made up of 17 amino acids. The CDR3 reads CASSLPSMTGDKETQYF. CDR3 DNA sequence: TGTGCCAGCAGTTTACCGAGCATGACAGGTGATAAAGAGACCCAGTACTTC.

The chain joins TRBV10-3 to TRBJ1-1; 9 bases map to TRBD1. Germline values: CDR1 ENHRY, CDR2 SYGVKD. The CDR3 length is 13 residues. V gave up 4 bases and J gave up 8 bases; unmatched junction bases: 5. In DNA, the CDR3 is TGTGCCATCAGTGTACGGGACAGGGACGAAGCTTTCTTT. It is translated as CAISVRDRDEAFF.

The chain carries TRBV7-2 and TRBJ2-3; 12 bases agree with TRBD2. With V trimmed by 5 bases and J by 2 bases, 8 bases remained unmatched. The CDR3 loop spans 17 amino acids. In germline, CDR1 is SGHTA, CDR2 FQGNSA. The CDR3 spells CASSLWTSGTVTDTQYF. CDR3 DNA sequence: TGTGCCAGCAGCCTCTGGACTAGCGGGACCGTCACAGATACGCAGTATTTT.

The chain uses TRBV6-5 and TRBJ2-5; D possibly corresponds to TRBD1 (5 bases). Germline V gives CDR1 MNHEY, CDR2 SVGAGI. This CDR3 contains 15 residues. The V end lost 6 bases, the J end lost 1 base, and 15 bases lay between the germline ends. DNA for the CDR3: TGTGCCAGCAGAGTGGGGCCTGGGCTCCAAGAGACCCAGTACTTC. It encodes CASRVGPGLQETQYF.

This chain uses TRBV6-1 with TRBJ2-7, with D maybe TRBD1 (5 bases). From germline, CDR1 is MNHNS and CDR2 SASEGT. CDR3 length: 14 amino acids. Trimming removed 4 bases at V and 0 bases at J, with 10 bases between. The CDR3 sequence is CASSVTQGSYEQYF. CDR3 nucleotides: TGTGCCAGCAGTGTGACCCAGGGCTCCTACGAGCAGTACTTC.

The chain is built from TRBV12-5 and TRBJ2-1; 13 positions agree with TRBD2. The CDR3 length is 19 residues. The germline V gene has CDR1 LGHNT and CDR2 FRNRAP. V was clipped by 2 bases and J by 3 bases; unmatched bases: 10. The CDR3 loop reads CASGLTSGRARPFYNEQFF. Here the CDR3 DNA reads TGTGCTAGTGGTTTGACTAGCGGGAGGGCCCGGCCTTTCTACAATGAGCAGTTCTTC.

The rearrangement uses TRBV5-6 and TRBJ2-1; D is ambiguous. Germline CDR1 and CDR2: SGHDT and YYEEEE. Trimming cost V 0 bases and J 0 bases, with 13 bases left between them. CDR3 length: 17 residues. CDR3 DNA: TGTGCCAGCAGCTTGGTTGGGATTACGATCTCCTACAATGAGCAGTTCTTC. It encodes CASSLVGITISYNEQFF. Together with reference TRBV5-6 and TRBJ2-1, the CDR3 gives the full variable domain: DAGVTQSPTHLIKTRGQQVTLRCSPKSGHDTVSWYQQALGQGPQFIFQYYEEEERQRGNFPDRFSGHQFPNYSSELNVNALLLGDSALYLCASSLVGITISYNEQFFGPGTRLTVL.

The rearrangement joins TRBV6-1 to TRBJ2-1; no definite D call. Deletions cut 2 bases from V and 8 bases from J, with 10 bases between. The CDR3 runs to 13 residues. Germline lookup yields CDR1 MNHNS and CDR2 SASEGT. CDR3 residues: CASSETGRDEQFF. In DNA form, the CDR3 reads TGTGCCAGCAGTGAAACCGGTCGGGATGAGCAGTTCTTC.

The chain combines TRBV9 with TRBJ1-4, with a tentative D call TRBD1 (6 bases). Trimming stripped 3 bases from V and 11 bases from J, with 20 bases between. This CDR3 comprises 15 residues. Germline V gene data show CDR1 as SGDLS and CDR2 as YYNGEE. DNA for the CDR3: TGTGCCAGCAGCGATGACTCGGACAGTCTGGGGAAACTGTTTTTT. It codes for CASSDDSDSLGKLFF.

V is TRBV5-4 and J is TRBJ2-3; either TRBD1 or TRBD2 may supply D (5 bases each). Germline V gene lookup returns CDR1 SGHNT and CDR2 YYREEE (reference sequence). Deletions cut 4 bases from V and 4 bases from J, with 19 bases between. This CDR3 contains 16 residues. The DNA for the CDR3 is TGTGCCAGCAGCGAGATCTCCGGGTGGGGGTCAGATACGCAGTATTTT. Its protein product is CASSEISGWGSDTQYF. The variable domain in full, with the rest retrieved from reference TRBV5-4 and TRBJ2-3, is ETGVTQSPTHLIKTRGQQVTLRCSSQSGHNTVSWYQQALGQGPQFIFQYYREEENGRGNFPPRFSGLQFPNYSSELNVNALELDDSALYLCASSEISGWGSDTQYFGPGTRLTVL.

V usage is TRBV6-4 and J usage is TRBJ1-5; 7 positions match TRBD1. In germline, CDR1 is MRHNA, CDR2 SNTAGT. After removal of 7 bases from V and 6 bases from J, the junction contained 9 bases not matched to a gene. The CDR3 length is 14 residues. The CDR3 here is CASIIGQAGQPQHF. CDR3 DNA sequence: TGTGCCAGCATTATAGGACAGGCTGGTCAGCCCCAGCATTTT.

The chain joins TRBV2 to TRBJ2-1; D remains unclear. There are 14 residues in the CDR3. V lost 5 bases and J lost 0, with 8 bases in between. CDR1 and CDR2 from the germline V gene are SNHLY and FYNNEI. The CDR3 bases are TGTGCCAGCAGTTCGAGGAGCTCCTACAATGAGCAGTTCTTC. It translates to CASSSRSSYNEQFF.

The chain has TRBV4-2 and TRBJ2-3, with D hard to call. Germline values: CDR1 LGHNA, CDR2 YNFKEQ. Trimming cost V 2 bases and J 6 bases, with 9 bases left between them. This CDR3 comprises 13 residues. CDR3 sequence (DNA): TGTGCCAGCAGCCAATCGAGCATGGATACGCAGTATTTT. Protein product: CASSQSSMDTQYF.

With regard to this clone: Because the CDR3's place on the DNA is in doubt, the DNA is left out and the CDR3 is given as listed by TCRdb. The chain is built from TRBV27 and TRBJ2-1; no check of the table's D call, TRBD2, against the DNA was made. Per germline, CDR1 MNHEY and CDR2 SMNVEV (reference sequence). The CDR3 is 13 amino acids long, termini counted. CDR3: CASSFGAGDEQFF.

The rearrangement uses TRBV5-4 and TRBJ1-1; D uncertain. Trimming took off 0 bases at V and 1 base at J, with 7 bases between the two ends. Germline V gene data show CDR1 as SGHNT and CDR2 as YYREEE (reference sequence). This CDR3 has 14 residues. In DNA, the CDR3 is TGTGCCAGCAGCTTGGACCGGGAGAACACTGAAGCTTTCTTT. It specifies CASSLDRENTEAFF.

The rearrangement links TRBV6-1 to TRBJ2-7; no firm D call. CDR1 and CDR2 from the germline V gene are MNHNS and SASEGT. The CDR3 extends over 15 amino acids. V gave up 0 bases and J gave up 0 bases, with 9 bases separating them. CDR3 region: CASSEADGYSYEQYF. The CDR3, as DNA: TGTGCCAGCAGTGAAGCTGACGGCTACTCCTACGAGCAGTACTTC.

The chain has TRBV19 and TRBJ1-3; perhaps TRBD1 as D (6 bases). Germline V lookup: CDR1 LNHDA, CDR2 SQIVND (reference sequence). The CDR3 extends over 17 amino acids. The germline V and J ends were trimmed by 0 bases and 4 bases, with 16 bases remaining between them. The CDR3 loop is CASSIETQGTRGNTIYF. The CDR3, as DNA: TGTGCCAGTAGTATAGAGACGCAGGGGACGAGGGGAAACACCATATATTTT. Full variable domain (remainder filled in from reference TRBV19 and TRBJ1-3): DGGITQSPKYLFRKEGQNVTLSCEQNLNHDAMYWYRQDPGQGLRLIYYSQIVNDFQKGDIAEGYSVSREKKESFPLTVTSAQKNPTAFYLCASSIETQGTRGNTIYFGEGSWLTVV.

The V and J genes are TRBV7-3 and TRBJ2-3; 11 nucleotides match TRBD2. The CDR3 sequence is 14 residues long. The germline V gene has CDR1 SGHTA and CDR2 FQGTGA. V dropped 2 bases and J dropped 6; count of bases not matched to a gene: 1. The CDR3 loop is CASSLASGRDTQYF. CDR3 DNA: TGTGCCAGCAGCTTAGCTAGCGGGAGGGATACGCAGTATTTT.

V and J are TRBV4-1 and TRBJ2-3, with D perhaps TRBD1 (5 bases). V dropped 8 bases and J dropped 6 bases, with 18 bases sitting between them. Per the germline V gene, CDR1 is MGHRA and CDR2 is YSYEKL. This CDR3 region has 14 residues. The CDR3 sequence is CASAAGPRSDTQYF. Here the CDR3 DNA reads TGCGCCAGCGCTGCAGGGCCAAGGTCGGATACGCAGTATTTT.

CDR3 sequence: CASSQLAGGYNEQFF. For the CDR3, the DNA is TGCGCCAGCAGCCAGTTAGCGGGAGGGTACAATGAGCAGTTCTTC. J is TRBJ2-1 and V is TRBV5-1; 11 bases fit TRBD2. The CDR3 runs 15 residues. Germline loops: CDR1 SGHRS, CDR2 YFSETQ. The V and J ends lost 4 bases and 4 bases, in that order; junction bases with no gene match: 4.

The rearrangement uses TRBV27 and TRBJ1-1; TRBD1 aligns across 7 bases. CDR3 size: 17 residues. Germline trimming cut 5 bases from V and 5 bases from J; bases unmatched to any gene: 17. Germline V CDR1 and CDR2: MNHEY, SMNVEV (reference sequence). DNA for the CDR3: TGTGCCAGCAGTCCACGACAGGGTTGGGGTGCGGGGACTGAAGCTTTCTTT. Translation: CASSPRQGWGAGTEAFF.

The chain carries TRBV7-2 and TRBJ2-1; 10 bases align to TRBD2. This CDR3 is built from 17 residues. Germline V gene data show CDR1 as SGHTA and CDR2 as FQGNSA. V was pared by 5 bases and J by 6 bases, with 13 bases of the junction left unmatched. CDR3 sequence (DNA): TGTGCCAGCAGCCCCATAGCGGGGGGCCTTTTAGGCAATGAGCAGTTCTTC. It encodes CASSPIAGGLLGNEQFF.

In the case of this clone: The junction departs from germline at one end; a sequencing error may be responsible. The V call is TRBV7-2, the J call TRBJ2-7; the match to TRBD2 covers 10 bases. Germline V gene data show CDR1 as SGHTA and CDR2 as FQGNSA. The CDR3 consists of 15 residues. This CDR3 reads CASSLAGVGSYEQYF. DNA of the CDR3: TGTGCCAGCAGCCTAGCGGGAGTGGGGTCCTACGAGCAGTACTTC.

The chain uses TRBV5-6 and TRBJ1-1; D possibly corresponds to TRBD1 (6 bases). CDR3 length equals 14 residues. Trimming left V 2 bases short and J 6 bases short, with 14 bases between. Germline V gene sequence: CDR1 SGHDT, CDR2 YYEEEE. CDR3 protein: CASSFYGQFSEAFF. The CDR3 nucleotides read TGTGCCAGCAGCTTCTACGGACAGTTTTCTGAAGCTTTCTTT.

This clone was detected only once. The rearrangement uses TRBV27 and TRBJ2-7; 10 bases are a match to TRBD1. Germline V CDR1 and CDR2: MNHEY, SMNVEV (reference sequence). This CDR3 comprises 14 residues. The trim removed 6 bases at V and 1 base at J, leaving 3 bases unmatched. The CDR3 nucleotides read TGTGCCAGCAGAGGGACAGGGGAATCCTACGAGCAGTACTTC. Translated: CASRGTGESYEQYF.

This chain links TRBV6-1 with TRBJ1-4; D is unclear. V was clipped by 2 bases and J by 0 bases, with 7 bases between them. The CDR3 is 15 residues long. Germline values: CDR1 MNHNS, CDR2 SASEGT. For the CDR3, the DNA is TGTGCCAGCAGTGAAAGCAGTGCAACTAATGAAAAACTGTTTTTT. It translates to CASSESSATNEKLFF.

The chain combines TRBV9 with TRBJ1-4; D is ambiguous. Between the trimmed V and J ends, which lost 4 bases and 6 bases, there was a span of 16 bases. The CDR3 contains 15 residues. In germline, CDR1 is SGDLS, CDR2 YYNGEE. CDR3 amino acids: CASSSSGGFDEKLFF. CDR3 DNA: TGTGCCAGCAGCTCGAGTGGAGGGTTTGATGAAAAACTGTTTTTT.

The chain joins TRBV19 to TRBJ2-2; the match to TRBD2 covers 13 bases. This CDR3 contains 19 residues. V gave up 7 bases and J gave up 4 bases; unmatched junction bases: 15. Per germline, CDR1 LNHDA and CDR2 SQIVND (reference sequence). As DNA, the CDR3 is TGTGCCAGTACCCCTCTACCACTAGCGGGAGGGTGGACCACCGGGGAGCTGTTTTTT. It yields the protein CASTPLPLAGGWTTGELFF.